This section outlines one T cell receptor beta chain sequence together with its context. Its antigen remains unknown. The record originates from a study of T cell responses to AZD1222 COVID-19 vaccine. Germline-derived CDR1 and CDR2 are SGHVS and FQNEAQ. This CDR3 contains 15 residues. The germline V and J ends were trimmed by 5 bases and 6 bases, with 14 bases remaining between them. Data came from immunoSEQ multiplex PCR; TCRdb stores just in-frame clones and leaves some out. This sample has just under 150,000 clones, with approximately 86% found just once. General study results and limits: Receipt of two AZD1222 doses was followed by a rise in Spike-specific TCR breadth and depth. Clonal diversity may have been underestimated, and the donors were mostly white British, with more females than males. As reported, nearly half of all spike-specific TCRs target variant regions that are unmutated.

The origin of this receptor is an adult who received the MenACWY meningococcal vaccine as a control. The material was peripheral blood, obtained 28 days after the second dose of the MenACWY control vaccine. The chain is built from TRBV7-8 and TRBJ1-6; D gene uncertain. The chain's CDR3 is CASSQRWQSNSPLHF. For the CDR3, the DNA is TGTGCCAGCAGCCAAAGGTGGCAGAGTAATTCACCCCTCCACTTT.